This paragraph covers one TCR beta chain sequence. The antigen remains undetermined. This sample was included in a study of blood T cells in healthy people across ages. Study conclusions and caveats: Among T cells, TCR beta diversity per million cells dropped roughly linearly as age rose.

Every donor contributed around 10 milliliters of peripheral blood by blood draw. Primed by a sample-barcoded 5' primer and a J-beta primer mix, a second PCR proceeded for roughly 6 to 12 cycles. TCRdb re-analysed the 5' RACE reads in MiXCR, keeping a single row per CDR3 protein. Of 1.5 million to 2 million distinct CDR3 sequences listed, around half are singletons. V shed 6 bases and J shed 7 bases, with 16 bases lying between them. Germline V gene data show CDR1 as KGHSH and CDR2 as LQKENI. CDR3 length: 15 amino acids. The sequencing input was blood. The TCR was taken from a middle-aged woman in good health. The V gene is TRBV18, the J gene TRBJ1-6; the D gene is possibly TRBD1 (5 bases). CDR3 in amino acids: CASSSERQRNSPLHF. The CDR3 region has the DNA TGTGCCAGCTCGTCCGAAAGACAGCGAAATTCACCCCTCCACTTT.